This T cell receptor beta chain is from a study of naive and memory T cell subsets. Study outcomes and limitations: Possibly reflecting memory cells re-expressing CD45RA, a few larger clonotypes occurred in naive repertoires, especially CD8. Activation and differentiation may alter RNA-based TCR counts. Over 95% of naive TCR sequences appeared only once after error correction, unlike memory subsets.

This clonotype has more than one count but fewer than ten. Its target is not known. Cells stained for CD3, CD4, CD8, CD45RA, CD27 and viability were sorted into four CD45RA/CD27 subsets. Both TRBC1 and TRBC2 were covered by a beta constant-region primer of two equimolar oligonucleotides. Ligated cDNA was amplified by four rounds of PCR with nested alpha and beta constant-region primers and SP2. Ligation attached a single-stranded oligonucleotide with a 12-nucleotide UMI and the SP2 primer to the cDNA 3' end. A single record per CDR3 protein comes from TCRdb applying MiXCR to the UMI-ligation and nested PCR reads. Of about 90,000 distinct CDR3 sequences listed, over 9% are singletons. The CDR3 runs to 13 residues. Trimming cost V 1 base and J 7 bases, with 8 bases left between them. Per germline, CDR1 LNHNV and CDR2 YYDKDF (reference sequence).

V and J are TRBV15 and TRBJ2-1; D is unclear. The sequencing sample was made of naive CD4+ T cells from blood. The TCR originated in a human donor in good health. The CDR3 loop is CATSRAGWNEQFF. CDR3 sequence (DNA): TGTGCCACCAGCAGAGCCGGCTGGAATGAGCAGTTCTTC.